This TCR beta chain was sequenced for a study of blood T cell repertoires in COVID-19. Here immunoSEQ multiplex PCR was the method, and the copy in TCRdb shows in-frame clones only, minus some. The sample carries 200,000 to 250,000 clones, 84% recorded once. This clone was seen a few times. The sequence was collected from a woman aged 35 to 49 who had recovered from COVID-19. Sequenced: PBMCs or T cells enriched from blood (not recorded which).

The CDR3 region has the DNA TGTGCCAGCGTGCCGCCGGGTAGGGGAAACACCATATATTTT. Amino acids: CASVPPGRGNTIYF. The V and J genes are TRBV6-6 and TRBJ1-3, with D hard to call. V dropped 8 bases and J dropped 4 bases, with 15 bases sitting between them. Germline lookup yields CDR1 MNHNY and CDR2 SVGAGI (reference sequence). CDR3 size: 14 residues.